This T cell receptor (beta chain) came from a study of T cell responses to AZD1222 COVID-19 vaccine. The study, taken as a whole, reports: A rise in Spike-specific TCR breadth and depth followed two AZD1222 doses.

TCRdb's copy holds only in-frame clones and misses some; the assay was immunoSEQ multiplex PCR. Among some 170,000 clones listed, about 89% were seen once. A word on this clone: What it binds is not known.

The sequenced sample was peripheral blood, obtained 28 days after the second AZD1222 dose. The TCR originated in an adult who received the AZD1222 COVID-19 vaccine.

As DNA, the CDR3 is TGTGCCAGTAAGAGGGGGTCCCCACTTAGCACTGAAGCTTTCTTT. Its protein is CASKRGSPLSTEAFF. This chain uses TRBV10-3 with TRBJ1-1, with D perhaps matching TRBD1 (6 bases). This CDR3 spans 15 amino acids. The germline CDR1 and CDR2 sequences are ENHRY and SYGVKD. The ends were cut back, 10 bases at V and 4 bases at J, with 22 bases in the middle.